The 21 T cell receptor beta chains below were found in one sample sequenced in a study of shared clonotypes between healthy human individuals. The table came from immunoSEQ multiplex PCR; TCRdb's copy has only in-frame clones and leaves some out. In the table there are millions of clones, about 92% of which are singletons. Sequencing was performed on naive CD4+ T cells sorted from blood. Documented subset: CD45RA+ positively selected. These receptor sequences come from a man aged 18 to 30 in good health.

The V gene is TRBV6-6, the J gene TRBJ2-7, with TRBD1 matching 8 bases. J lost 5 bases, V lost 6 bases, and 6 bases had no gene match. The CDR3 totals 13 residues. Germline V gene data show CDR1 as MNHNY and CDR2 as SVGAGI (reference sequence). In nucleotides, the CDR3 is TGTGCCAGCAGGGGGACAGGAAGGGACGAGCAGTACTTC. This gives the protein CASRGTGRDEQYF.

The rearrangement links TRBV18 to TRBJ1-1, with unresolved D. V lost 4 bases and J lost 1, with 16 bases in between. Per germline, CDR1 KGHSH and CDR2 LQKENI. The CDR3 runs 16 residues. The CDR3 sequence: CASSLRGNKENTEAFF. The CDR3 bases are TGTGCCAGCTCACTCCGGGGAAATAAGGAGAACACTGAAGCTTTCTTT.

This clone was seen a single time. The V and J genes are TRBV5-5 and TRBJ2-7; a possible D gene is TRBD2 (6 bases). With 1 base removed from V and 7 bases from J, the gap between germline ends came to 12 bases. The CDR3 sequence is 13 residues long. The germline V gene encodes CDR1 SGHKS and CDR2 YYEKEE (reference sequence). Here the CDR3 reads CASSLRQGGEQYF. CDR3 coding DNA: TGTGCCAGCAGCTTGAGGCAGGGAGGAGAGCAGTACTTC. Supplemented by reference TRBV5-5 and TRBJ2-7, the full variable domain reads DAGVTQSPTHLIKTRGQQVTLRCSPISGHKSVSWYQQVLGQGPQFIFQYYEKEERGRGNFPDRFSARQFPNYSSELNVNALLLGDSALYLCASSLRQGGEQYFGPGTRLTVT.

The J gene is TRBJ1-5, the V gene TRBV7-9; TRBD1 might be the D (6 bases). This CDR3 is built from 15 residues. Germline V gives CDR1 SEHNR, CDR2 FQNEAQ (reference sequence). The V gene lost 5 bases and the J gene lost 5 bases, with 16 bases spanning the gap. The CDR3 DNA is TGTGCCAGCAGCCTTTTGTCGGGGGGCGATCAGCCCCAGCATTTT. This codes for CASSLLSGGDQPQHF.

The CDR3 loop reads CASSVELPGYNEQFF. The CDR3 coding sequence is TGTGCCAGCAGCGTAGAATTGCCGGGTTACAATGAGCAGTTCTTC. The V call is TRBV9, the J call TRBJ2-1; D ambiguous. The germline gives CDR1 SGDLS, CDR2 YYNGEE. The V end was cut by 0 bases, the J end by 4 bases, with 11 bases between. The CDR3 covers 15 residues.

This rearrangement joins TRBV6-4 to TRBJ1-3; D remains unclear. With 2 bases removed from V and 2 bases from J, the gap between germline ends came to 10 bases. CDR3 length: 15 amino acids. CDR1 MRHNA and CDR2 SNTAGT come from the germline V gene. The CDR3 reads CASSDQPGPGNTIYF. In DNA form, the CDR3 reads TGTGCCAGCAGTGACCAACCAGGACCTGGAAACACCATATATTTT.

A single count supports this clone. This chain links TRBV5-4 with TRBJ2-2, with TRBD1 identical over 8 bases. Trimming cost V 6 bases and J 6 bases; bases outside gene matches: 10. The length of the CDR3 is 15 residues. The germline gives CDR1 SGHNT, CDR2 YYREEE (reference sequence). The CDR3 DNA sequence: TGTGCCAGCAAACCAGGGGGCGAGGTACCCGGGGAGCTGTTTTTT. This gives the protein CASKPGGEVPGELFF.

The chain joins TRBV5-6 to TRBJ2-2; D is perhaps TRBD2 (6 bases). This CDR3 is built from 14 residues. V was cut by 1 base and J by 4 bases, with 8 bases left in between. Germline CDR1 and CDR2: SGHDT and YYEEEE. CDR3 nucleotides: TGTGCCAGCAGCTTGAGCGGGCCCACCGGGGAGCTGTTTTTT. Its translation: CASSLSGPTGELFF.

CDR3 residues: CASSLEGVNEKLFF. DNA for the CDR3: TGTGCCAGCAGCTTGGAAGGGGTTAATGAAAAACTGTTTTTT. The rearrangement links TRBV5-6 to TRBJ1-4, with TRBD1 as a possible D gene (5 bases). Germline V gene data show CDR1 as SGHDT and CDR2 as YYEEEE. V gave up 0 bases and J gave up 4 bases, with 7 bases separating them. The CDR3 runs to 14 residues.

This chain connects TRBV6-5 to TRBJ2-5; D possibly corresponds to TRBD1 (5 bases). The assigned J gene may be wrong: the sequence end matches TRBJ2-7 better. In germline, CDR1 is MNHEY, CDR2 SVGAGI. There are 11 residues in the CDR3. The CDR3 is CASRGRYEQYF. The CDR3 region has the DNA TGTGCCAGCAGGGGGCGTTACGAGCAGTACTTC.

The chain employs TRBV27 and TRBJ1-5, with D maybe TRBD1 (5 bases). CDR3 length: 16 residues. Germline V gene sequence: CDR1 MNHEY, CDR2 SMNVEV (reference sequence). The V end lost 5 bases, the J end lost 0 bases, and 14 bases lay between the germline ends. This chain's CDR3 is CASSRYQGLSNQPQHF. The CDR3, as DNA: TGTGCCAGCAGTCGCTACCAGGGACTTAGCAATCAGCCCCAGCATTTT.

V and J are TRBV5-4 and TRBJ2-1; 7 nucleotides agree with TRBD2. V shed 5 bases and J 2 bases; nucleotides not matched to a gene: 7. There are 15 residues in the CDR3. In germline, CDR1 is SGHNT, CDR2 YYREEE (reference sequence). CDR3 sequence (DNA): TGTGCCAGCAGTAAAAGCGGGATCACCTACAATGAGCAGTTCTTC. This sequence encodes CASSKSGITYNEQFF.

V gene TRBV29-1 combines with J gene TRBJ1-1; tentatively, D is TRBD1 (5 bases). Germline V gene data show CDR1 as SQVTM and CDR2 as ANQGSEA. V was pared by 7 bases and J by 5 bases, with 23 bases between. This CDR3 spans 15 amino acids. The CDR3 sequence: CSATLGGVVRTEAFF. The DNA of the CDR3 is TGCAGCGCCACCCTGGGGGGGGTGGTCAGGACTGAAGCTTTCTTT.

This clone was picked up one time. The V call is TRBV5-6, the J call TRBJ2-3; 10 nucleotides line up with TRBD2. There are 15 residues in the CDR3. Germline assignment: CDR1 SGHDT and CDR2 YYEEEE. J gave up 9 bases and V 4 bases, and 11 bases lay outside the gene matches. The CDR3 region is CASSTGLAGGRTQYF. As DNA, the CDR3 is TGTGCCAGCAGCACCGGCTTAGCGGGAGGACGAACGCAGTATTTT.

CDR3 nucleotide sequence: TGTGCCAGCTCAGAAATGACAGGGGGAACCTACGAGCAGTACTTC. Translated, it gives CASSEMTGGTYEQYF. The chain couples TRBV18 to TRBJ2-7; 9 bases agree with TRBD1. Germline V gene sequence: CDR1 KGHSH, CDR2 LQKENI. V gave up 5 bases and J gave up 2 bases; unmatched junction bases: 7. The CDR3 spans 15 residues.

The chain combines TRBV28 with TRBJ2-7; 10 nucleotides match TRBD1. The trim removed 2 bases at V and 7 bases at J, leaving 11 bases unmatched. This CDR3 contains 16 residues. Germline CDR1 is MDHEN and CDR2 is SYDVKM. As DNA, the CDR3 is TGTGCCAGCAGTTTAGGCGCGGGACAGGGGAATCGAGAGCAGTACTTC. Its protein is CASSLGAGQGNREQYF.

This clone was detected only once. This chain uses TRBV6-1 with TRBJ1-1; 10 nucleotides match TRBD1. The CDR3 length is 14 residues. The germline CDR1 and CDR2 sequences are MNHNS and SASEGT. V was clipped by 6 bases and J by 7 bases; unmatched bases: 8. As DNA, the CDR3 is TGTGCCAGCAGCGACAGGGGGCGGATTGATGAAGCTTTCTTT. Amino acids: CASSDRGRIDEAFF.

J is TRBJ2-7 and V is TRBV7-2; 7 nucleotides match TRBD1. The CDR3 is made up of 14 amino acids. Germline lookup yields CDR1 SGHTA and CDR2 FQGNSA. With 3 bases clipped from V and 3 bases from J, the junction kept 5 bases outside the gene matches. The CDR3 region is CASSFDDRDYEQYF. The CDR3 DNA reads as TGTGCCAGCAGCTTCGACGACAGGGACTACGAGCAGTACTTC.

The J gene is TRBJ2-7, the V gene TRBV5-6, with a tentative D call TRBD1 (5 bases). V was clipped by 2 bases and J by 3 bases, with 15 bases between them. CDR3 length equals 15 residues. In germline, CDR1 is SGHDT, CDR2 YYEEEE. The DNA of the CDR3 is TGTGCCAGCAGCTTTTACCAGGGCGTCGGCTACGAGCAGTACTTC. It is translated as CASSFYQGVGYEQYF.

Concerning this clone: Distinct nucleotide sequences in the sample also encode this CDR3. The chain uses TRBV19 and TRBJ1-6, with 9 bases that match TRBD1. The CDR3 contains 14 residues. Germline V gives CDR1 LNHDA, CDR2 SQIVND (reference sequence). The V gene end was trimmed by 5 bases and the J gene end by 7 bases; junction bases not matched to a gene: 3. The CDR3 region is CASSLGQGNSPLHF. For the CDR3, the DNA is TGTGCCAGTAGTCTCGGACAGGGGAATTCACCCCTCCACTTT.

This clone was counted once. At the DNA level, this CDR3 is encoded by other sequences in the same sample as well. CDR3 sequence (DNA): TGTGCCTGGAGCCGAGGGGATTCACCCCTCCACTTT. Translated: CAWSRGDSPLHF. This chain links TRBV30 with TRBJ1-6; D perhaps matches TRBD1 (5 bases). V lost 3 bases to trimming and J lost 8 bases, with 8 bases between them. This CDR3 is 12 amino acids long. Looked up from germline, CDR1 is GTSNPN and CDR2 is SVGIG (reference sequence).